These 28 T cell receptor beta chains were all obtained from the same sample, sequenced in a study of blood T cell repertoires in COVID-19 (dated by TCRdb to the early 2020s). The method behind the library was the immunoSEQ multiplex PCR assay. Drawn from immuneACCESS, this table holds only the in-frame rearrangements with V and J called that TCRdb kept. Clones are partly lost; checked studies trace under half to an unresolved V gene and leave the rest unexplained. In this sample the table shows some 260,000 clones, approximately 91% of which occur a single time. The ten top clones hold 2.1% of the sample. Sequencing was carried out using peripheral blood. These receptors all come from a woman aged 35 to 49 who had recovered from COVID-19.

The rearrangement uses TRBV7-3 and TRBJ1-3; no clear D gene. CDR3 length equals 14 residues. Trimming took off 3 bases at V and 2 bases at J, with 8 bases between the two ends. Germline V gene data show CDR1 as SGHTA and CDR2 as FQGTGA. The CDR3 DNA reads TGTGCCAGCAGCTTGGGAGGACCTGGAAACACCATATATTTT. This translates into CASSLGGPGNTIYF.

This clone was observed a few times. V gene TRBV7-3 combines with J gene TRBJ2-2; D may be TRBD2 (5 bases). Germline CDR1 and CDR2: SGHTA and FQGTGA. The CDR3 extends over 15 amino acids. Trimming left V 5 bases short and J 5 bases short, with 15 bases between. The CDR3 reads CASSPTGLGTGELFF. In DNA, the CDR3 is TGTGCCAGCAGCCCGACGGGGTTAGGAACCGGGGAGCTGTTTTTT.

This clone was picked up a small number of times. The chain has TRBV19 and TRBJ1-2; 8 bases align to TRBD1. Germline V gives CDR1 LNHDA, CDR2 SQIVND (reference sequence). The trim removed 7 bases at V and 2 bases at J, leaving 9 bases unmatched. The CDR3 loop spans 15 amino acids. Here the CDR3 DNA reads TGTGCCAGTACCCCCGGGACAGGAAAGAACTATGGCTACACCTTC. Amino acid sequence: CASTPGTGKNYGYTF.

The genes are TRBV19 and TRBJ1-5; weak D call: TRBD1 (6 bases). This CDR3 region has 16 residues. Trimming removed 5 bases at V and 0 bases at J, with 14 bases between. Germline loops: CDR1 LNHDA, CDR2 SQIVND (reference sequence). CDR3 sequence (DNA): TGTGCCAGTAGTGGGTCCGGGACACTTAGCAATCAGCCCCAGCATTTT. Residues: CASSGSGTLSNQPQHF.

The chain couples TRBV4-1 to TRBJ2-5, with TRBD2 matching 9 bases. The CDR3 sequence is 15 residues long. The V segment lost 0 bases and the J segment 8 bases; nucleotides outside the gene matches: 7. Per germline, CDR1 MGHRA and CDR2 YSYEKL. The CDR3 loop is CASSQEGGGALTQYF. CDR3 sequence (DNA): TGCGCCAGCAGCCAAGAGGGCGGGGGGGCCTTAACCCAGTACTTC.

Here the CDR3 DNA reads TGCGCCAGCAGACCGGGACAGGGAGTCGTCCACGAGCAGTACTTC. This codes for CASRPGQGVVHEQYF. This chain uses TRBV4-1 with TRBJ2-7; 9 bases match TRBD1. Per germline, CDR1 MGHRA and CDR2 YSYEKL. This CDR3 comprises 15 residues. V lost 6 bases to trimming and J lost 5 bases; unmatched junction nucleotides: 11.

The chain combines TRBV27 with TRBJ1-2; 8 bases line up with TRBD1. This CDR3 has 15 amino acids. The V gene end was trimmed by 4 bases and the J gene end by 2 bases; junction bases not matched to a gene: 6. Germline CDR1 reads MNHEY; CDR2 reads SMNVEV (reference sequence). The CDR3 loop reads CASSSLGQGNYGYTF. The CDR3 bases are TGTGCCAGCAGTTCTCTCGGACAGGGCAACTATGGCTACACCTTC.

The chain joins TRBV24-1 to TRBJ2-4; D may be TRBD1 (5 bases). Trimming cost V 4 bases and J 3 bases, with 12 bases left between them. The CDR3 totals 15 residues. Per the germline V gene, CDR1 is KGHDR and CDR2 is SFDVKD. CDR3 DNA: TGTGCCACCAGTGAGTTCAGGGATGGCAAAAACATTCAGTACTTC. Amino acids: CATSEFRDGKNIQYF.

This rearrangement joins TRBV25-1 to TRBJ1-3; D possibly corresponds to TRBD1 (5 bases). The CDR3 totals 12 residues. Deletions cut 8 bases from V and 4 bases from J, with 9 bases between. Germline CDR1 reads MGHDK; CDR2 reads SYGVNS. The DNA for the CDR3 is TGTGCCAGCGAGGCAGGGGGAAACACCATATATTTT. Amino acids: CASEAGGNTIYF.

The chain recombines TRBV4-2 with TRBJ2-4, with TRBD1 as a possible D gene (6 bases). V was pared by 4 bases and J by 1 base, with 14 bases between. Per the germline V gene, CDR1 is LGHNA and CDR2 is YNFKEQ. The CDR3 covers 16 residues. For the CDR3, the DNA is TGTGCCAGCAGCCCACAGGGTAATCAGGCCAAAAACATTCAGTACTTC. This codes for CASSPQGNQAKNIQYF.

The rearrangement uses TRBV27 and TRBJ2-7; possible D gene TRBD2, 7 bases. The germline CDR1 and CDR2 sequences are MNHEY and SMNVEV (reference sequence). This CDR3 has 13 residues. V was trimmed by 3 bases and J by 7 bases, leaving 13 bases between them. The chain's CDR3 is CASSFPGGREQYF. The CDR3 DNA follows: TGTGCCAGCAGTTTCCCCGGGGGGCGGGAGCAGTACTTC.

This sequence joins TRBV7-9 and TRBJ1-2; the match to TRBD1 covers 9 bases. CDR3 length: 14 amino acids. After removal of 2 bases from V and 6 bases from J, the junction contained 4 bases not matched to a gene. From germline, CDR1 is SEHNR and CDR2 FQNEAQ (reference sequence). CDR3 loop: CASSLTGTGNGYTF. DNA of the CDR3: TGTGCCAGCAGCTTAACTGGGACAGGGAATGGCTACACCTTC.

This clone was seen a few times. The rearrangement links TRBV6-2 or TRBV6-3 to TRBJ2-7; D unresolved. The CDR3 is made up of 11 amino acids. Germline CDR1 reads MNHEY; CDR2 reads SVGEGT. The V gene lost 6 bases and the J gene lost 6 bases, with 9 bases spanning the gap. The CDR3 DNA reads as TGTGCCAGCAGCAACCCTATCGAGCAGTACTTC. Its translation is CASSNPIEQYF.

The V call is TRBV3-1 (or the pseudogene TRBV3-2), the J call TRBJ2-1, with a possible D match to TRBD2 (5 bases). Looked up from germline, CDR1 is LGHDT and CDR2 is YNNKEL (reference sequence). This CDR3 has 12 amino acids. The ends were cut back, 5 bases at V and 9 bases at J, with 11 bases in the middle. The CDR3: CASSAPGLEQFF. CDR3 nucleotides: TGTGCCAGCAGCGCCCCCGGACTTGAGCAGTTCTTC.

The chain employs TRBV4-1 and TRBJ1-2, with D possibly TRBD1 on 5 matching bases. The CDR3 extends over 15 amino acids. Germline V CDR1 and CDR2: MGHRA, YSYEKL. V was pared by 0 bases and J by 2 bases, with 10 bases between. CDR3 sequence (DNA): TGCGCCAGCAGCCAAGAGCAGGGTCTAAACTATGGCTACACCTTC. Protein sequence: CASSQEQGLNYGYTF.

The V gene is TRBV6-5, the J gene TRBJ1-6, with 8 bases identical to TRBD1. The CDR3 totals 15 residues. Germline V lookup: CDR1 MNHEY, CDR2 SVGAGI. With V trimmed by 6 bases and J by 2 bases, 3 bases remained unmatched. CDR3 DNA: TGTGCCAGCAGAGACAGGGGAACCTATAATTCACCCCTCCACTTT. This gives the protein CASRDRGTYNSPLHF.

This chain connects TRBV6-2 or TRBV6-3 to TRBJ2-3; D perhaps matches TRBD1 (5 bases). The CDR3 length is 14 residues. The V and J ends lost 2 bases and 4 bases respectively, with 10 bases between them. Germline lookup yields CDR1 MNHEY and CDR2 SVGEGT. The CDR3 reads CASSYGRVADTQYF. The CDR3, as DNA: TGTGCCAGCAGTTACGGCAGGGTGGCAGATACGCAGTATTTT.

V is TRBV6-6 and J is TRBJ1-1; possible D gene TRBD1, 6 bases. CDR1 is MNHNY and CDR2 is SVGAGI in the germline V gene (reference sequence). Trimming removed 0 bases at V and 5 bases at J, with 16 bases between. CDR3 length: 16 residues. In nucleotides, the CDR3 is TGTGCCAGCAGTTACTCGTACTCGCCAGGGGATACTGAAGCTTTCTTT. It codes for CASSYSYSPGDTEAFF.

The chain links TRBV7-9 to TRBJ1-2, with 8 bases matching TRBD1. The V gene's germline CDR1 is SEHNR and CDR2 FQNEAQ (reference sequence). V lost 1 base to trimming and J lost 5 bases; unmatched junction nucleotides: 3. CDR3 length: 14 residues. CDR3 sequence (DNA): TGTGCCAGCAGCTTAGGCCAGGGGGCGTATGGCTACACCTTC. This gives the protein CASSLGQGAYGYTF.

J is TRBJ2-2 and V is TRBV6-5; weak D call: TRBD1 (5 bases). The V gene's germline CDR1 is MNHEY and CDR2 SVGAGI. Trimming took off 5 bases at V and 4 bases at J, with 11 bases between the two ends. This CDR3 comprises 14 residues. The CDR3: CASSRGQGTGELFF. The CDR3 DNA is TGTGCCAGCAGTCGCGGACAAGGCACCGGGGAGCTGTTTTTT.

The chain combines TRBV5-8 with TRBJ1-2; 8 nucleotides line up with TRBD1. The germline gives CDR1 SGHTS, CDR2 YDEGEE. The CDR3 spans 15 residues. The ends lost 4 bases at V and 2 bases at J; junction bases unmatched: 7. The DNA for the CDR3 is TGTGCCAGCAGCCCCGACAGGGGAAGGAACTATGGCTACACCTTC. It codes for CASSPDRGRNYGYTF.

This chain joins TRBV7-2 and TRBJ2-7; 10 bases agree with TRBD1. V trimming: 0 bases; J trimming: 5 bases; junction bases outside the gene matches: 4. This CDR3 region has 15 residues. Germline V gene lookup returns CDR1 SGHTA and CDR2 FQGNSA. For the CDR3, the DNA is TGTGCCAGCAGCTTAGCAGGACAGGGGGTCCACGAGCAGTACTTC. It is translated as CASSLAGQGVHEQYF.

The chain is built from TRBV4-2 and TRBJ1-2; 7 bases are shared with TRBD1. This CDR3 comprises 15 residues. Germline V gene lookup returns CDR1 LGHNA and CDR2 YNFKEQ. V gave up 0 bases and J gave up 8 bases; unmatched junction bases: 9. CDR3 bases: TGTGCCAGCAGCCAAGACAGGGGGATAAAGAGCGGCTACACCTTC. Translation: CASSQDRGIKSGYTF.

The genes are TRBV19 and TRBJ1-5; 7 bases are shared with TRBD1. J lost 2 bases, V lost 5 bases, and 6 bases had no gene match. The germline CDR1 and CDR2 sequences are LNHDA and SQIVND (reference sequence). CDR3 length: 15 amino acids. CDR3 in DNA: TGTGCCAGTAGTCTTGGACAGGTGGGCAATCAGCCCCAGCATTTT. Translating it yields CASSLGQVGNQPQHF. The entire variable domain, with the rest obtained from reference TRBV19 and TRBJ1-5, is as follows: DGGITQSPKYLFRKEGQNVTLSCEQNLNHDAMYWYRQDPGQGLRLIYYSQIVNDFQKGDIAEGYSVSREKKESFPLTVTSAQKNPTAFYLCASSLGQVGNQPQHFGDGTRLSIL.

The CDR3 nucleotides are TGTGCCATCAGTTCAGCGGATAGCTCCTACAATGAGCAGTTCTTC. As protein: CAISSADSSYNEQFF. J is TRBJ2-1 and V is TRBV10-3, with D possibly matching TRBD2 (5 bases). The CDR3 totals 15 residues. Germline lookup yields CDR1 ENHRY and CDR2 SYGVKD. V was pared by 5 bases and J by 0 bases, with 11 bases between.

This sequence joins TRBV5-1 and TRBJ2-5, with D maybe TRBD2 (5 bases). Germline V CDR1 and CDR2: SGHRS, YFSETQ. Trimming cost V 6 bases and J 2 bases, with 11 bases left between them. The CDR3 is 13 amino acids. CDR3 in DNA: TGCGCCAGCATGTTAGCGCTTCAAGAGACCCAGTACTTC. Translating it yields CASMLALQETQYF.

The chain has TRBV7-2 and TRBJ2-5; D possibly corresponds to TRBD2 (6 bases). Trimming removed 2 bases at V and 5 bases at J, with 12 bases between. Germline assignment: CDR1 SGHTA and CDR2 FQGNSA. The CDR3 loop spans 14 amino acids. In DNA form, the CDR3 reads TGTGCCAGCAGCTTATATACTAGCCGTGAGACCCAGTACTTC. Translated: CASSLYTSRETQYF.

The chain couples TRBV3-1 (or the pseudogene TRBV3-2) to TRBJ2-2, with TRBD2 matching 11 bases. Unmatched junction bases numbered 7, after V lost 0 bases and J lost 4 bases. There are 18 residues in the CDR3. The V gene's germline CDR1 is LGHDT and CDR2 YNNKEL (reference sequence). The CDR3 spells CASSQDYRLAGGTGELFF. As DNA, the CDR3 is TGTGCCAGCAGCCAAGATTATCGGCTAGCGGGAGGCACCGGGGAGCTGTTTTTT.